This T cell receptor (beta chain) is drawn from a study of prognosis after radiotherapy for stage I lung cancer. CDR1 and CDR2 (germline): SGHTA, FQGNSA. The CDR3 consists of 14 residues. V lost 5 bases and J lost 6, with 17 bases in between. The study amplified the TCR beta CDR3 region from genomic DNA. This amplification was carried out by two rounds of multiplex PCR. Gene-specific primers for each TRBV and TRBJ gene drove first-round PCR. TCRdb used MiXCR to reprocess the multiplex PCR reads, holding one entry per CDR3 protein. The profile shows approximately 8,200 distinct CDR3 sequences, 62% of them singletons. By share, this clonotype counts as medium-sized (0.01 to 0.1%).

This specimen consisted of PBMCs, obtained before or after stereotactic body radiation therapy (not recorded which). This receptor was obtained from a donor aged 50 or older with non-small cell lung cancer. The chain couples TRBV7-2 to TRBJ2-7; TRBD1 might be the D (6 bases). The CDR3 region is CASSLGQLPPEQYF. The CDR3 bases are TGTGCCAGCAGCCTTGGACAGCTCCCACCCGAGCAGTACTTC. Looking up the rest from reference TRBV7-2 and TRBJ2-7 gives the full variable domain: GAGVSQSPSNKVTEKGKDVELRCDPISGHTALYWYRQSLGQGLEFLIYFQGNSAPDKSGLPSDRFSAERTGGSVSTLTIQRTQQEDSAVYLCASSLGQLPPEQYFGPGTRLTVT.